The clone carrying this T cell receptor beta chain occurred many times. No antigen is known for it. Profiling relied on immunoSEQ multiplex PCR, and the TCRdb table lists in-frame clones only, not all of them. The sample holds 30,000 to 40,000 clones, and no clone turns up only once. Trimming shortened V by 1 base and J by 8 bases, and 11 bases separated the two germline ends. The germline CDR1 and CDR2 sequences are SGHVS and FQNEAQ. This CDR3 is built from 13 residues. The data were obtained in a study of T cells after posttransplantation cyclophosphamide. Study-wide results and caveats: Blood and skin or GI T cell repertoires showed limited TRB overlap.

J is TRBJ1-1 and V is TRBV7-8; tentatively, D is TRBD1 (5 bases). Sequences were obtained from PBMCs. The TCR comes from a man aged 50-60 years in good health, CMV-negative, and a related stem cell transplant donor. The CDR3, as DNA: TGTGCCAGCAGCTTAGAGGTTCGACAGGAAGCTTTCTTT. It is translated as CASSLEVRQEAFF.